This T cell receptor beta chain was obtained from a study of T cell responses to AZD1222 COVID-19 vaccine. The protocol was immunoSEQ multiplex PCR, while the TCRdb copy is restricted to in-frame clones and leaves out a portion. The sample consists of 130,000 or so clones, more than 85% of them appearing once. This sequence was found in an adult who received the AZD1222 COVID-19 vaccine. The sample was peripheral blood, taken 28 days after the second AZD1222 dose.

Here the CDR3 reads CASSGEDNEKLFF. CDR3 coding DNA: TGTGCCAGCAGTGGGGAGGATAATGAAAAACTGTTTTTT. The V and J genes are TRBV25-1 and TRBJ1-4, with D uncertain. Germline CDR1 is MGHDK and CDR2 is SYGVNS. The V gene lost 4 bases and the J gene lost 4 bases, with 7 bases spanning the gap. The CDR3 is 13 amino acids.